These 4 T cell receptor beta chains were sequenced from one sample in a study of CD8 T cells in ankylosing spondylitis. Antigen specificity for these receptors is unknown. General study findings and limits: Within ankylosing spondylitis blood, a TCR beta motif made up of roughly eight highly homologous variants appeared to be characteristic.

One entry per CDR3 protein results from TCRdb running MiXCR on the 5' RACE reads. The repertoire holds around 770,000 distinct CDR3 sequences, 15% to 20% seen once, with roughly a fifth in the top ten. Sequencing input: blood, either unsorted or a sorted T cell fraction (not recorded which). The receptors shown here come from a male donor with ankylosing spondylitis.

This clonotype was observed many times. V gene TRBV6-2 or TRBV6-3 combines with J gene TRBJ2-7; 7 bases fit TRBD1. V was clipped by 7 bases and J by 5 bases; unmatched bases: 8. The germline CDR1 and CDR2 sequences are MNHEY and SVGEGT. CDR3 length: 13 residues. The CDR3 DNA reads as TGTGCCAGCACCGACAGGGTGGTCCACGAGCAGTACTTC. Translating gives CASTDRVVHEQYF.

The V call is TRBV29-1, the J call TRBJ1-5, with a weak D call TRBD1 (6 bases). The CDR3 totals 13 residues. Germline V gives CDR1 SQVTM, CDR2 ANQGSEA. V lost 7 bases, J lost 4 bases, and 14 bases lay in between. CDR3 sequence (DNA): TGCAGCGCAGGAGGGGACACAAATCAGCCCCAGCATTTT. Translating gives CSAGGDTNQPQHF. Filled out from reference TRBV29-1 and TRBJ1-5, the complete variable domain reads SAVISQKPSRDICQRGTSLTIQCQVDSQVTMMFWYRQQPGQSLTLIATANQGSEATYESGFVIDKFPISRPNLTFSTLTVSNMSPEDSSIYLCSAGGDTNQPQHFGDGTRLSIL.

The chain joins TRBV4-2 to TRBJ1-1, with D possibly matching TRBD1 (6 bases). This CDR3 region has 16 residues. V lost 0 bases and J 5 bases, leaving 16 bases between the germline ends. Germline V gene lookup returns CDR1 LGHNA and CDR2 YNFKEQ. The CDR3 protein is CASSQDIGGARTEAFF. In nucleotides, the CDR3 is TGTGCCAGCAGCCAAGATATAGGGGGGGCACGGACTGAAGCTTTCTTT.

This clonotype has only one observation. This chain connects TRBV5-1 to TRBJ1-1, with D unclear. In germline, CDR1 is SGHRS, CDR2 YFSETQ. The CDR3 loop spans 14 amino acids. With 0 bases removed from V and 7 bases from J, the gap between germline ends came to 13 bases. The CDR3 sequence: CASSLAGTTDEAFF. The CDR3 nucleotides read TGCGCCAGCAGCTTGGCCGGCACCACGGATGAAGCTTTCTTT.